These 7 T cell receptor beta chains share one sample of origin, sequenced in a study of spatial heterogeneity in lung cancer. From the 5' RACE reads, TCRdb called clonotypes with MiXCR, one entry per CDR3 protein. This table has 40,000 to 45,000 distinct CDR3 sequences, under 7.5% appearing once. Described time point: sample taken at primary tumor resection. This sample comprised PBMCs, obtained at surgery. These receptors were collected from a female donor with early-stage non-small cell lung cancer.

This clonotype was recorded at least ten times. V usage is TRBV7-9 and J usage is TRBJ2-1; 8 bases map to TRBD1. V gave up 5 bases and J gave up 3 bases; unmatched junction bases: 0. CDR1 is SEHNR and CDR2 is FQNEAQ in the germline V gene (reference sequence). The CDR3 contains 13 residues. CDR3 sequence: CASSTGGYNEQFF. The DNA for the CDR3 is TGTGCCAGCAGCACAGGGGGCTACAATGAGCAGTTCTTC.

The chain employs TRBV18 and TRBJ1-4; tentative D call: TRBD1 (6 bases). Deletions cut 3 bases from V and 8 bases from J, with 16 bases between. The CDR3 is 15 amino acids. In germline, CDR1 is KGHSH, CDR2 LQKENI. The CDR3 protein is CASSPRTAGTEKLFF. The CDR3 DNA follows: TGTGCCAGCTCACCGAGGACGGCCGGGACAGAAAAACTGTTTTTT.

This clonotype has just a few counts. The chain links TRBV6-5 to TRBJ1-1; 7 nucleotides match TRBD1. From germline, CDR1 is MNHEY and CDR2 SVGAGI. Unmatched junction bases numbered 7, after V lost 7 bases and J lost 5 bases. CDR3 length: 13 residues. This CDR3 reads CASTPAQGTEAFF. In DNA, the CDR3 is TGTGCCAGCACTCCCGCACAGGGGACTGAAGCTTTCTTT.

V is TRBV6-2 or TRBV6-3 and J is TRBJ1-5; D may be TRBD1 (6 bases). Trimming pared 1 base from V and 0 bases from J, leaving 10 bases between. Germline V gives CDR1 MNHEY, CDR2 SVGEGT. The CDR3 totals 16 residues. CDR3 nucleotides: TGTGCCAGCAGTTACTATACAGGGTATAGCAATCAGCCCCAGCATTTT. Amino acids: CASSYYTGYSNQPQHF.

This clonotype was detected many times. V and J are TRBV4-3 and TRBJ1-1, with 9 bases identical to TRBD1. The germline V gene encodes CDR1 LGHNA and CDR2 YSLEER. Trimming took 2 bases from V and 4 from J; bases not matched to a gene: 5. The CDR3 extends over 15 amino acids. The DNA of the CDR3 is TGCGCCAGCAGCCAAAGGGACAGGGCGGTCACTGAAGCTTTCTTT. This encodes CASSQRDRAVTEAFF.

This clonotype has at least ten counts. This chain joins TRBV28 and TRBJ2-5; no clear D. Between the trimmed V and J ends, which lost 3 bases and 4 bases, there was a span of 9 bases. Germline V gives CDR1 MDHEN, CDR2 SYDVKM. The length of the CDR3 is 13 residues. For the CDR3, the DNA is TGTGCCAGCAGTTTTGGCACTGGAGAGACCCAGTACTTC. Its translation: CASSFGTGETQYF.

This clonotype appeared a few times. V usage is TRBV7-2 and J usage is TRBJ1-3; D is perhaps TRBD1 (5 bases). Trimming stripped 9 bases from V and 0 bases from J, with 15 bases between. Germline V CDR1 and CDR2: SGHTA, FQGNSA. This CDR3 region has 15 residues. The CDR3 region has the DNA TGTGCCAGGGAGTCGGGGGTTTCCTCTGGAAACACCATATATTTT. As protein: CARESGVSSGNTIYF.